These 4 T cell receptor beta chains came from one sample sequenced in a study of chemoradiotherapy in HPV16-positive cancers (dated by TCRdb to between 2021 and 2024). The library was made by the immunoSEQ multiplex PCR assay. TCRdb retrieved this table from immuneACCESS and kept in-frame rearrangements only. Not all clones are present; in checked studies, unresolved V genes account for under half, and no reason is known for the remainder. The sample yields 65,000 to 80,000 clones; roughly 86% were counted once. The biggest ten clones account for under 4.5% of the sample. This specimen consisted of blood, obtained from a patient who underwent chemoradiotherapy. All receptors come from a human donor with HPV-associated anogenital cancer.

This clone came up once. The chain couples TRBV18 to TRBJ1-1; no reliable D call. Trimming removed 3 bases at V and 1 base at J, with 12 bases between. The germline gives CDR1 KGHSH, CDR2 LQKENI. The CDR3 consists of 15 residues. The CDR3 here is CASSPDRNTNTEAFF. CDR3 coding DNA: TGTGCCAGCTCACCTGACCGAAACACGAACACTGAAGCTTTCTTT.

The genes are TRBV2 and TRBJ2-7, with TRBD1 as a possible D gene (5 bases). Deletions cut 1 base from V and 3 bases from J, with 7 bases between. From germline, CDR1 is SNHLY and CDR2 FYNNEI. The CDR3 is made up of 13 amino acids. CDR3 amino acids: CASSEDQGYEQYF. DNA for the CDR3: TGTGCCAGCAGTGAAGATCAGGGCTACGAGCAGTACTTC.

The chain's CDR3 is CASSESAGRSSRGYTF. CDR3 nucleotide sequence: TGTGCCAGCAGTGAATCGGCCGGCAGGAGTTCTCGTGGCTACACCTTC. The chain is built from TRBV25-1 and TRBJ1-2, with no clear D. Germline V lookup: CDR1 MGHDK, CDR2 SYGVNS. V was trimmed by 1 base and J by 7 bases, leaving 19 bases between them. The CDR3 has 16 residues.

The gene calls are TRBV28 and TRBJ1-2; tentative D call: TRBD1 (6 bases). Germline CDR1 reads MDHEN; CDR2 reads SYDVKM. The V end lost 6 bases, the J end lost 4 bases, and 12 bases lay between the germline ends. The CDR3 consists of 13 residues. CDR3 sequence reads: CASRLTGIYGYTF. Written as DNA, the CDR3 is TGTGCCAGCAGGTTAACAGGGATCTATGGCTACACCTTC.